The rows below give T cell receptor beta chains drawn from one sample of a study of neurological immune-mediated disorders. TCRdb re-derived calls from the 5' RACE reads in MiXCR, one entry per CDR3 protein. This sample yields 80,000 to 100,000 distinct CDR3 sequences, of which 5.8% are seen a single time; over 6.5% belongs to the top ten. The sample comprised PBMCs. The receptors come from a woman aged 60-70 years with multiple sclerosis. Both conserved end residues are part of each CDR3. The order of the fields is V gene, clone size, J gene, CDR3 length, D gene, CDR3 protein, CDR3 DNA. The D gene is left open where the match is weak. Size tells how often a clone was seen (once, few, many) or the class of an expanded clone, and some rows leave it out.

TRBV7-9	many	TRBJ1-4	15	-	CASSSPRATNEKLFF	TGTGCCAGCAGCTCCCCCCGCGCAACTAATGAAAAACTGTTTTTT
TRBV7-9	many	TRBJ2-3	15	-	CASAPARPSTDTQYF	TGTGCCAGCGCGCCGGCTAGGCCTAGCACAGATACGCAGTATTTT
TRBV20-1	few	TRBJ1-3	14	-	CSASLGQRGNTIYF	TGCAGTGCTAGTTTGGGGCAGAGGGGAAACACCATATATTTT
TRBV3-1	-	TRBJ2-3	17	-	CASSLRGSSGSTDTQYF	TGTGCCAGCAGCCTCAGAGGGAGTAGCGGCAGCACAGATACGCAGTATTTT
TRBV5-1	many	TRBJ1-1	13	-	CASSFGPQAEAFF	TGCGCCAGCAGCTTCGGCCCCCAGGCTGAAGCTTTCTTT
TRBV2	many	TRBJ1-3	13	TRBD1	CASWTGAGNTIYF	TGTGCCTCGTGGACAGGGGCAGGAAACACCATATATTTT
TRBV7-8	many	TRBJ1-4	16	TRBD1	CASSRTGFATNEKLFF	TGTGCCAGCAGCCGGACAGGGTTCGCAACTAATGAAAAACTGTTTTTT
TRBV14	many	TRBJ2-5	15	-	CASSQRSGGQETQYF	TGTGCCAGCAGCCAAAGATCGGGCGGCCAAGAGACCCAGTACTTC
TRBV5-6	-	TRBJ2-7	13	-	CASSFFDGYEQYF	TGTGCCAGCAGCTTTTTCGACGGATACGAGCAGTACTTC
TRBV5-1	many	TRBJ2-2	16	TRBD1	CASSWGQGALSGELFF	TGCGCCAGCAGCTGGGGACAGGGGGCCCTTTCCGGGGAGCTGTTTTTT
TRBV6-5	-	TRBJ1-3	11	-	CASSSLNTIYF	TGTGCCAGCAGTTCACTAAACACCATATATTTT
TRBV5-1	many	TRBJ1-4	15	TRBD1	CASSSGTGREEKLFF	TGCGCCAGCAGCTCAGGGACAGGGCGAGAGGAAAAACTGTTTTTT
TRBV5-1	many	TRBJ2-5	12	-	CASSSPLKTQYF	TGCGCCAGCAGCTCCCCGTTGAAAACCCAGTACTTC
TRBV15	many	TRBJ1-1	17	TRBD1	CATSRDFPGTGNTEAFF	TGTGCCACCAGCAGAGACTTTCCCGGGACAGGGAACACTGAAGCTTTCTTT
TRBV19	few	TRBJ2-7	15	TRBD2	CASSPTSGGFSEQYF	TGTGCCAGTAGCCCTACTAGCGGGGGGTTCTCCGAGCAGTACTTC
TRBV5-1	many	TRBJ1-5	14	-	CASSLGTNNQPQHF	TGCGCCAGCAGCTTGGGCACTAACAATCAGCCCCAGCATTTT
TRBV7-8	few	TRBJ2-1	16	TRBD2	CASSLVWTSGGAGQFF	TGTGCCAGCAGCTTAGTTTGGACTAGCGGGGGGGCCGGGCAGTTCTTC
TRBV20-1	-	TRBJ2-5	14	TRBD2	CSARDLGGLETQYF	TGCAGTGCTAGAGATCTGGGGGGGTTGGAGACCCAGTACTTC
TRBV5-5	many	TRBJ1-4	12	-	CASSFIGEKLFF	TGTGCCAGCAGCTTTATAGGTGAAAAACTGTTTTTT
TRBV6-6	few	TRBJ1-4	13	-	CASSLQGLEKLFF	TGTGCCAGCAGTTTACAGGGCCTTGAAAAACTGTTTTTT
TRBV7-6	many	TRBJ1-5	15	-	CASSLGSFSNQPQHF	TGTGCCAGCAGCTTGGGTTCTTTTAGCAATCAGCCCCAGCATTTT
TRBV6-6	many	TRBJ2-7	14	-	CASSPLRTVYEQYF	TGTGCCAGCAGTCCACTCCGGACAGTATACGAGCAGTACTTC
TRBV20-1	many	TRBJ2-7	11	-	CSADNSYEQYF	TGCAGTGCCGACAACTCCTACGAGCAGTACTTC
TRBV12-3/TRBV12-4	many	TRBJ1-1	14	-	CASSSPHMNTEAFF	TGTGCCAGCAGTTCCCCACACATGAACACTGAAGCTTTCTTT
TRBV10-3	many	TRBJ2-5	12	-	CAISQGPETQYF	TGTGCCATCAGTCAGGGCCCAGAGACCCAGTACTTC